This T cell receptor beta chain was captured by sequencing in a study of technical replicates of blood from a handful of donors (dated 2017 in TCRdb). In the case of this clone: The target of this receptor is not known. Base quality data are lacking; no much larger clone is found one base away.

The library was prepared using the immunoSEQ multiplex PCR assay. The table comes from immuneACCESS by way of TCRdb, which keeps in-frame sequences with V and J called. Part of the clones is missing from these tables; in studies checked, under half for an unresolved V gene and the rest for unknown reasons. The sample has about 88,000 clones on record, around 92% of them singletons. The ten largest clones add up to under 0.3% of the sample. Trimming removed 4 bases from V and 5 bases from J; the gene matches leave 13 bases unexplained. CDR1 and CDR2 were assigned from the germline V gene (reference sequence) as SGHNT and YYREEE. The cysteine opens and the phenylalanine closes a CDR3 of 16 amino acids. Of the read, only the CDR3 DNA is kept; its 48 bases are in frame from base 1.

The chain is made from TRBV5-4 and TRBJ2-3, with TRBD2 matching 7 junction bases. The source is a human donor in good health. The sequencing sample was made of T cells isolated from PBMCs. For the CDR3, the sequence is CASSPGNSGFGDTQYF. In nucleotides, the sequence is TGTGCCAGCAGCCCTGGTAATAGCGGGTTTGGAGATACGCAGTATTTT.